The 25 T cell receptor beta chains reported below all come from one sample, sequenced in a study of OX40 agonist ivuxolimab in advanced cancers. Sequencing used immunoSEQ multiplex PCR; TCRdb keeps in-frame clones, though not all of them. The sample has about 26,000 clones, about 85% seen once. The specimen was CD4+ or CD8+ T cells sorted from blood, collected in a trial of the OX40 agonist ivuxolimab. The receptors shown here come from an adult with an advanced solid tumor such as melanoma, head and neck, liver or kidney cancer.

The chain couples TRBV11-2 to TRBJ2-7; possibly TRBD1 for D (6 bases). The CDR3 sequence is 12 residues long. Germline V gene data show CDR1 as SGHAT and CDR2 as FQNNGV. The V and J ends lost 2 bases and 7 bases respectively, with 9 bases between them. The CDR3 DNA reads TGTGCCAGCAGCTTAACAGGGCAGGAGCAGTACTTC. Amino acid sequence: CASSLTGQEQYF. Full variable domain (outside the CDR3, taken from reference TRBV11-2 and TRBJ2-7): EAGVAQSPRYKIIEKRQSVAFWCNPISGHATLYWYQQILGQGPKLLIQFQNNGVVDDSQLPKDRFSAERLKGVDSTLKIQPAKLEDSAVYLCASSLTGQEQYFGPGTRLTVT.

This chain uses TRBV7-8 with TRBJ2-7, with unresolved D. The CDR3 extends over 12 amino acids. Trimming removed 5 bases from V and 0 bases from J, with 5 bases in between. CDR1 and CDR2 (germline): SGHVS, FQNEAQ. CDR3: CASSESSYEQYF. The CDR3 DNA reads as TGTGCCAGCAGCGAGAGCTCCTACGAGCAGTACTTC.

The chain uses TRBV19 and TRBJ2-7, with 8 bases lining up with TRBD1. Germline assignment: CDR1 LNHDA and CDR2 SQIVND (reference sequence). This CDR3 has 14 amino acids. V lost 3 bases, J lost 3 bases, and 4 bases stayed unmatched. DNA of the CDR3: TGTGCCAGTAGTATGACCGGGACAGGCTACGAGCAGTACTTC. This encodes CASSMTGTGYEQYF. Full variable domain (missing parts from reference TRBV19 and TRBJ2-7): DGGITQSPKYLFRKEGQNVTLSCEQNLNHDAMYWYRQDPGQGLRLIYYSQIVNDFQKGDIAEGYSVSREKKESFPLTVTSAQKNPTAFYLCASSMTGTGYEQYFGPGTRLTVT.

The chain recombines TRBV10-2 with TRBJ2-5, with D perhaps matching TRBD2 (5 bases). V was trimmed by 0 bases and J by 1 base, leaving 12 bases between them. This CDR3 is 16 amino acids long. Germline values: CDR1 WSHSY, CDR2 SAAADI. CDR3 DNA sequence: TGCGCCAGCAGTGAGTCGAACCTCGGGGTCCAAGAGACCCAGTACTTC. Its translation is CASSESNLGVQETQYF.

The chain uses TRBV4-3 and TRBJ2-7; the D gene is possibly TRBD1 (6 bases). This CDR3 is built from 17 residues. Germline-derived CDR1 and CDR2 are LGHNA and YSLEER. Between the trimmed V and J ends, which lost 0 bases and 2 bases, there was a span of 17 bases. The CDR3 protein is CASSQEPPGVKAYEQYF. Written as DNA, the CDR3 is TGCGCCAGCAGCCAAGAACCCCCAGGGGTCAAAGCCTACGAGCAGTACTTC.

The chain combines TRBV4-2 with TRBJ2-7; the D is unclear. The CDR3 has 14 residues. Germline V gene lookup returns CDR1 LGHNA and CDR2 YNFKEQ. Trimming left V 1 base short and J 2 bases short, with 9 bases between. The CDR3: CASSQVQNPYEQYF. CDR3 coding DNA: TGTGCCAGCAGCCAAGTTCAGAACCCCTACGAGCAGTACTTC.

The V and J genes are TRBV2 and TRBJ2-2; D is undetermined. The germline V gene encodes CDR1 SNHLY and CDR2 FYNNEI. V lost 2 bases and J 4 bases, leaving 11 bases between the germline ends. The CDR3 is 15 amino acids. This chain's CDR3 is CASSESGPGTGELFF. The DNA of the CDR3 is TGTGCCAGCAGTGAATCCGGGCCCGGCACCGGGGAGCTGTTTTTT.

The V and J genes are TRBV6-5 and TRBJ1-5, with D possibly TRBD1 on 5 matching bases. The germline gives CDR1 MNHEY, CDR2 SVGAGI. The V and J ends lost 2 bases and 7 bases respectively, with 15 bases between them. The CDR3 totals 15 residues. The CDR3 sequence is CASSYNLGVGQPQHF. In nucleotides, the CDR3 is TGTGCCAGCAGTTACAATCTAGGGGTTGGACAGCCCCAGCATTTT.

V and J are TRBV5-6 and TRBJ2-1, with 8 bases aligning to TRBD1. Germline CDR1 reads SGHDT; CDR2 reads YYEEEE. The ends lost 4 bases at V and 0 bases at J; junction bases unmatched: 6. This CDR3 comprises 16 residues. CDR3 sequence: CASSGRQGYSYNEQFF. As DNA, the CDR3 is TGTGCCAGCAGCGGCAGACAGGGGTACTCCTACAATGAGCAGTTCTTC.

The gene calls are TRBV5-5 and TRBJ2-7; D unclear. The CDR3 consists of 13 residues. Trimming removed 7 bases from V and 0 bases from J, with 11 bases in between. Per the germline V gene, CDR1 is SGHKS and CDR2 is YYEKEE (reference sequence). This CDR3 reads CASGYGISYEQYF. The CDR3 DNA sequence: TGTGCCAGCGGATATGGTATCTCCTACGAGCAGTACTTC.

The V and J genes are TRBV11-2 and TRBJ2-1; the D is unclear. The CDR3 is made up of 12 amino acids. The germline gives CDR1 SGHAT, CDR2 FQNNGV. The V end lost 4 bases, the J end lost 10 bases, and 11 bases lay between the germline ends. The chain's CDR3 is CASSSIPAEQFF. CDR3 DNA sequence: TGTGCCAGCAGCTCGATTCCTGCAGAGCAGTTCTTC.

The chain recombines TRBV9 with TRBJ2-1, with TRBD2 matching 8 bases. With 4 bases clipped from V and 5 bases from J, the junction kept 8 bases outside the gene matches. The V gene's germline CDR1 is SGDLS and CDR2 YYNGEE. The CDR3 totals 15 residues. The CDR3 loop reads CASSPRGGGDNEQFF. The CDR3 nucleotides are TGTGCCAGCAGCCCCCGGGGGGGTGGCGACAATGAGCAGTTCTTC. The entire variable domain, with the rest obtained from reference TRBV9 and TRBJ2-1, is as follows: DSGVTQTPKHLITATGQRVTLRCSPRSGDLSVYWYQQSLDQGLQFLIQYYNGEERAKGNILERFSAQQFPDLHSELNLSSLELGDSALYFCASSPRGGGDNEQFFGPGTRLTVL.

The genes are TRBV7-2 and TRBJ1-2; no reliable D call. The CDR3 contains 19 residues. Germline CDR1 SGHTA, CDR2 FQGNSA. The V and J ends lost 1 base and 4 bases respectively, with 25 bases between them. The CDR3 protein is CASSLGDGESLALGYGYTF. Written as DNA, the CDR3 is TGTGCCAGCAGCTTAGGTGATGGTGAGTCACTGGCCCTAGGCTATGGCTACACCTTC.

CDR3 protein: CASSITDSTQKLFF. In DNA, the CDR3 is TGTGCCAGTAGTATAACCGACAGTACGCAAAAACTGTTTTTT. The V call is TRBV19, the J call TRBJ1-4; D may be TRBD1 (5 bases). The CDR3 covers 14 residues. V was shortened by 2 bases and J by 9 bases, with 13 bases between the two germline ends. Germline CDR1 LNHDA, CDR2 SQIVND (reference sequence).

The chain links TRBV29-1 to TRBJ2-1; no reliable D call. Per the germline V gene, CDR1 is SQVTM and CDR2 is ANQGSEA. CDR3 length: 13 residues. Trimming removed 4 bases from V and 4 bases from J, with 11 bases in between. The CDR3 DNA follows: TGCAGCGTTGGCGGTGGGGTTTACAATGAGCAGTTCTTC. This gives the protein CSVGGGVYNEQFF.

V gene TRBV18 combines with J gene TRBJ2-7; 7 bases line up with TRBD1. Trimming removed 5 bases from V and 3 bases from J; junction bases left unmatched: 10. The CDR3 is 15 amino acids. CDR1 and CDR2 from the germline V gene are KGHSH and LQKENI. The CDR3 coding sequence is TGTGCCAGCTCAGCTGACAGGGCCATACTCTACGAGCAGTACTTC. This encodes CASSADRAILYEQYF. Based on the CDR3 plus reference TRBV18 and TRBJ2-7, the full variable domain is NAGVMQNPRHLVRRRGQEARLRCSPMKGHSHVYWYRQLPEEGLKFMVYLQKENIIDESGMPKERFSAEFPKEGPSILRIQQVVRGDSAAYFCASSADRAILYEQYFGPGTRLTVT.

The chain carries TRBV19 and TRBJ1-1, with D unresolved. The CDR3 runs 13 residues. Trimming pared 7 bases from V and 7 bases from J, leaving 16 bases between. From germline, CDR1 is LNHDA and CDR2 SQIVND (reference sequence). CDR3 DNA sequence: TGTGCCAGTACCCCTGGGGTTTACAGTGAAGCTTTCTTT. This encodes CASTPGVYSEAFF.

This clone has only a few counts. The J gene is TRBJ2-3, the V gene TRBV5-6, with unresolved D. The CDR3 contains 15 residues. V lost 2 bases, J lost 5 bases, and 15 bases lay in between. CDR1 and CDR2 (germline): SGHDT, YYEEEE. DNA for the CDR3: TGTGCCAGCAGCTTTCGCGGAGCTTACCTAGATACGCAGTATTTT. This gives the protein CASSFRGAYLDTQYF.

V gene TRBV6-5 combines with J gene TRBJ2-1; TRBD2 matches 9 bases. There are 14 residues in the CDR3. Per the germline V gene, CDR1 is MNHEY and CDR2 is SVGAGI. V trimming: 4 bases; J trimming: 12 bases; junction bases outside the gene matches: 10. The CDR3 region is CASSWASGEEGQFF. CDR3 coding DNA: TGTGCCAGCAGTTGGGCTAGCGGGGAGGAAGGGCAGTTCTTC.

The V and J genes are TRBV19 and TRBJ2-3, with D maybe TRBD1 (5 bases). Trimming took 3 bases from V and 0 from J, leaving 13 bases between them. In germline, CDR1 is LNHDA, CDR2 SQIVND (reference sequence). This CDR3 comprises 16 residues. CDR3 in DNA: TGTGCCAGTAGTATTGGGGCAGGGTCCAGCACAGATACGCAGTATTTT. Amino acids: CASSIGAGSSTDTQYF.

The chain carries TRBV7-9 and TRBJ2-5, with D tentatively TRBD2 (6 bases). V was clipped by 5 bases and J by 0 bases, with 10 bases between them. The CDR3 is 14 residues long. The germline V gene encodes CDR1 SEHNR and CDR2 FQNEAQ (reference sequence). CDR3 in DNA: TGTGCCAGCAGCCATAGCGGACACCAAGAGACCCAGTACTTC. It is translated as CASSHSGHQETQYF. The variable domain in full, completed from reference TRBV7-9 and TRBJ2-5, reads DTGVSQNPRHKITKRGQNVTFRCDPISEHNRLYWYRQTLGQGPEFLTYFQNEAQLEKSRLLSDRFSAERPKGSFSTLEIQRTEQGDSAMYLCASSHSGHQETQYFGPGTRLLVL.

In its sample, this clone was seen a few times. The rearrangement links TRBV11-3 to TRBJ2-7; TRBD1 is a possible D gene (5 bases). Trimming took off 4 bases at V and 5 bases at J, with 15 bases between the two ends. Germline loops: CDR1 SGHNT, CDR2 YENEEA. The CDR3 spans 14 residues. The CDR3 DNA sequence: TGTGCCAGCAGCTCTACCCCGGCAGGGCACGAGCAGTACTTC. It codes for CASSSTPAGHEQYF.

The rearrangement joins TRBV5-1 to TRBJ2-5; 10 nucleotides match TRBD2. The CDR3 consists of 14 residues. Germline V gene sequence: CDR1 SGHRS, CDR2 YFSETQ. Losses at the gene ends were 2 bases for V and 4 bases for J; bases not matched to a gene: 2. CDR3 sequence reads: CASSLAGGVETQYF. The CDR3, as DNA: TGCGCCAGCAGCTTAGCGGGGGGGGTAGAGACCCAGTACTTC. The variable domain in full, completed from reference TRBV5-1 and TRBJ2-5, reads KAGVTQTPRYLIKTRGQQVTLSCSPISGHRSVSWYQQTPGQGLQFLFEYFSETQRNKGNFPGRFSGRQFSNSRSEMNVSTLELGDSALYLCASSLAGGVETQYFGPGTRLLVL.

The chain has TRBV7-8 and TRBJ2-7, with D possibly matching TRBD1 (6 bases). Germline CDR1 reads SGHVS; CDR2 reads FQNEAQ. Trimming left V 1 base short and J 2 bases short, with 12 bases between. This CDR3 region has 15 residues. Here the CDR3 DNA reads TGTGCCAGCAGCTTAGAAGCAGGGGTGGCCTACGAGCAGTACTTC. Its translation is CASSLEAGVAYEQYF.

This chain connects TRBV6-1 to TRBJ2-1, with TRBD2 matching 8 bases. V trimming: 3 bases; J trimming: 3 bases; junction bases outside the gene matches: 7. The CDR3 extends over 16 amino acids. Germline V gene sequence: CDR1 MNHNS, CDR2 SASEGT. The CDR3 region is CASSDRTSSFYNEQFF. The CDR3 DNA follows: TGTGCCAGCAGTGATAGGACTAGCAGTTTCTACAATGAGCAGTTCTTC.